This is a list of T cell receptor beta chains from one sample in a study of immune evolution from preneoplasia to lung adenocarcinoma. Here immunoSEQ multiplex PCR was the method, and the copy in TCRdb shows in-frame clones only, minus some. The sample shows roughly 40,000 clones, 60% to 75% of them seen only once. The sequencing sample was made of FFPE invasive lung adenocarcinoma tissue. These TCRs come from a person between 55 and 70 years old with lung adenocarcinoma. Both conserved end residues are part of each CDR3. D genes are given only for firm matches. Expanded clones are given a class, and other clones once, few, many or no size at all.

TRBV6-6	large	TRBD2	TRBJ2-7	CASRRPGTSSSYEQYF	TGTGCCAGCAGACGCCCCGGGACTAGCAGCTCCTACGAGCAGTACTTC
TRBV9	-	TRBD1	TRBJ1-1	CASSVSSDRAAFF	TGTGCCAGCAGCGTATCTTCTGACAGGGCCGCTTTCTTT
TRBV5-1	-	-	TRBJ2-1	CASSSFGNEQFF	TGCGCCAGCAGCTCCTTCGGAAATGAGCAGTTCTTC
TRBV5-1	-	-	TRBJ2-2	CASRLRAGATNTGELFF	TGCGCCAGCAGGTTGAGGGCAGGAGCTACGAACACCGGGGAGCTGTTTTTT
TRBV28	-	TRBD1	TRBJ2-7	CASNTDRGPYEQYF	TGTGCCAGCAATACTGACAGGGGGCCGTACGAGCAGTACTTC
TRBV5-4	few	TRBD1	TRBJ1-1	CASSPTGDGTEAFF	TGTGCCAGCAGTCCGACAGGGGATGGCACTGAAGCTTTCTTT
TRBV7-2	-	-	TRBJ2-7	CASSPRGGRAAREQYF	TGTGCCAGCAGCCCCAGGGGGGGCAGGGCGGCCCGCGAGCAGTACTTC
TRBV7-2	-	-	TRBJ2-3	CASSGTLARTDTQYF	TGTGCCAGCAGCGGAACTCTAGCGCGCACAGATACGCAGTATTTT
TRBV5-6	-	-	TRBJ2-7	CASSLLGGPNEQYF	TGTGCCAGCAGCTTGCTAGGGGGTCCCAACGAGCAGTACTTC
TRBV7-3	-	TRBD2	TRBJ2-1	CASSSAGVLFF	TGTGCCAGCAGCTCAGCGGGAGTTTTGTTCTTC
TRBV9	-	TRBD2	TRBJ2-7	CASSPRLAGVLGEQYF	TGTGCCAGCAGCCCCCGACTAGCGGGAGTGTTGGGCGAGCAGTACTTC
TRBV5-1	few	TRBD2	TRBJ2-7	CASGSGGPTYEQYF	TGCGCCAGCGGTTCGGGAGGGCCGACCTACGAGCAGTACTTC
TRBV19	-	-	TRBJ1-2	CASSRRYGYTF	TGTGCCAGTAGTCGGAGATATGGCTACACCTTC
TRBV6-4	once	-	TRBJ2-3	CASSDQTGDTDTQYF	TGTGCCAGCAGTGACCAGACAGGAGACACAGATACGCAGTATTTT
TRBV10-3	few	TRBD1	TRBJ1-5	CAIRDRENQPQHF	TGTGCCATCAGGGACAGGGAGAATCAGCCCCAGCATTTT
TRBV7-2	-	-	TRBJ1-5	CASSQSQGQPQHF	TGTGCCAGCAGCCAATCGCAGGGTCAGCCCCAGCATTTT
TRBV19	-	-	TRBJ2-3	CASSRSHNEADTQYF	TGTGCCAGTAGTAGATCGCATAACGAGGCAGATACGCAGTATTTT
TRBV11-3	-	-	TRBJ1-1	CASSRENTEAFF	TGTGCCAGCTCGAGAGAGAACACTGAAGCTTTCTTT
TRBV29-1	-	TRBD2	TRBJ2-5	CSASGLAGGGGPRETQYF	TGCAGCGCCTCCGGACTAGCGGGAGGTGGGGGGCCAAGGGAGACCCAGTACTTC
TRBV12-5	few	-	TRBJ2-1	CASGQGGSAYNEQFF	TGTGCTAGTGGACAAGGGGGAAGCGCCTACAATGAGCAGTTCTTC
TRBV7-2	-	-	TRBJ2-6	CASSLVTGANVLTF	TGTGCCAGCAGCTTAGTTACTGGGGCCAACGTCCTGACTTTC
TRBV5-1	-	TRBD2	TRBJ2-2	CASAILAGSVTGELFF	TGCGCCAGCGCCATTCTAGCGGGAAGTGTTACCGGGGAGCTGTTTTTT
TRBV5-1	-	TRBD1	TRBJ1-5	CASSDRDRPYSNQPQHF	TGCGCCAGCAGCGACCGGGACAGACCCTATAGCAATCAGCCCCAGCATTTT
TRBV7-2	medium-sized	-	TRBJ1-2	CASSARQGTYGYTF	TGTGCCAGCAGCGCGCGGCAGGGGACCTATGGCTACACCTTC
TRBV6-1	-	-	TRBJ2-1	CASSEPGLDYNEQFF	TGTGCCAGCAGTGAACCGGGACTGGACTACAATGAGCAGTTCTTC
TRBV2	-	TRBD1	TRBJ2-7	CASSYGQGEQYF	TGTGCCAGCAGCTACGGACAGGGCGAGCAGTACTTC
TRBV28	-	TRBD1	TRBJ2-3	CASSSRQGLSDTQYF	TGTGCCAGCAGTTCACGACAGGGGTTGTCAGATACGCAGTATTTT
TRBV28	-	-	TRBJ2-1	CASSSGRRTGDEQFF	TGTGCCAGCAGTTCCGGACGTAGGACTGGGGATGAGCAGTTCTTC
TRBV6-6	-	TRBD1	TRBJ1-2	CASSRWTGGDSGYTF	TGTGCCAGCAGCCGATGGACAGGTGGTGATTCAGGCTACACCTTC
TRBV7-8	once	-	TRBJ2-7	CASSLQRQSYEQYF	TGTGCCAGCAGCTTACAACGACAGTCCTACGAGCAGTACTTC
TRBV5-4	-	-	TRBJ1-5	CASSLKGQPQHF	TGTGCCAGCAGCTTGAAGGGTCAGCCCCAGCATTTT
TRBV7-2	-	-	TRBJ2-7	CASSFNSYEQYF	TGTGCCAGCAGCTTCAACTCCTACGAGCAGTACTTC
TRBV14	-	-	TRBJ1-1	CASSQGGTEAFF	TGTGCCAGCAGCCAAGGTGGCACTGAAGCTTTCTTT
TRBV5-1	-	-	TRBJ1-2	CASSLDRAFSPPYGYTF	TGCGCCAGCAGCTTGGACAGGGCCTTTAGTCCCCCCTATGGCTACACCTTC
TRBV30	-	-	TRBJ1-1	CAWSADRLNTEAFF	TGTGCCTGGAGTGCGGACAGATTGAACACTGAAGCTTTCTTT
TRBV9	-	TRBD2	TRBJ2-2	CASSVGLAGGSNTGELFF	TGTGCCAGCAGCGTAGGACTAGCGGGAGGCTCGAACACCGGGGAGCTGTTTTTT
TRBV4-1	-	-	TRBJ1-2	CASSQERVGGFNYGYTF	TGCGCCAGCAGCCAAGAGAGGGTAGGGGGATTCAACTATGGCTACACCTTC
TRBV30	medium-sized	-	TRBJ2-3	CAWSPRSTDTQYF	TGTGCCTGGAGTCCGCGGAGCACAGATACGCAGTATTTT
TRBV7-3	few	TRBD1	TRBJ1-2	CASSPAGGQRPYGYTF	TGTGCCAGCAGCCCAGCCGGGGGACAGCGCCCCTATGGCTACACCTTC
TRBV30	-	TRBD1	TRBJ2-1	CACDPGGLGNEQFF	TGTGCCTGCGATCCAGGGGGTCTGGGGAATGAGCAGTTCTTC
TRBV7-9	-	TRBD1	TRBJ2-5	CASSLGDRDVETQYF	TGTGCCAGCAGCTTAGGGGACAGGGACGTGGAGACCCAGTACTTC
TRBV5-1	-	TRBD2	TRBJ2-3	CASSPGLAPGRVDTQYF	TGCGCCAGCAGCCCAGGACTAGCCCCAGGGAGGGTAGATACGCAGTATTTT
TRBV28	once	TRBD2	TRBJ2-1	CASSFSGSLNEQFF	TGTGCCAGCAGTTTTAGCGGGAGTTTGAATGAGCAGTTCTTC
TRBV5-5	-	TRBD1	TRBJ2-7	CASSRTGTGAHEQYF	TGTGCCAGCTCACGAACCGGGACAGGGGCCCACGAGCAGTACTTC
TRBV9	-	-	TRBJ2-7	CASSPPGESYEQYF	TGTGCCAGCAGCCCGCCCGGGGAGAGCTACGAGCAGTACTTC
TRBV9	-	-	TRBJ2-2	CASSVVGKNTGELFF	TGTGCCAGCAGCGTAGTTGGGAAGAACACCGGGGAGCTGTTTTTT
TRBV5-1	-	TRBD1	TRBJ2-4	CASSSGQGHLAKNIQYF	TGCGCCAGCAGCTCCGGACAGGGACACCTAGCCAAAAACATTCAGTACTTC
TRBV30	-	-	TRBJ2-7	CAWSRGQGGSSYEQYF	TGTGCCTGGAGTAGGGGTCAGGGGGGGAGCTCCTACGAGCAGTACTTC
TRBV9	-	-	TRBJ2-1	CASSVLGGRGSYNEQFF	TGTGCCAGCAGCGTACTAGGTGGGAGAGGCTCCTACAATGAGCAGTTCTTC
TRBV18	-	TRBD2	TRBJ2-7	CASSPGSAGAAYEQYF	TGTGCCAGCTCACCCGGAAGCGCGGGAGCCGCCTACGAGCAGTACTTC
TRBV7-8	-	TRBD2	TRBJ2-7	CASSGLAGEALEQYF	TGTGCCAGCAGCGGGCTAGCGGGAGAGGCTCTCGAGCAGTACTTC
TRBV29-1	few	-	TRBJ2-7	CSAGGGGRYEQYF	TGCAGCGCCGGTGGAGGGGGCCGCTACGAGCAGTACTTC
TRBV11-2	-	TRBD1	TRBJ1-3	CASSGFQGVSGNTIYF	TGTGCCAGCAGCGGATTCCAGGGGGTCTCTGGAAACACCATATATTTT
TRBV27	-	TRBD1	TRBJ1-2	CASSPTGTNYGYTF	TGTGCCAGCAGTCCGACAGGGACTAACTATGGCTACACCTTC
TRBV5-6	few	TRBD2	TRBJ2-5	CASSLASGETQYF	TGTGCCAGCAGCTTGGCTAGCGGGGAGACCCAGTACTTC